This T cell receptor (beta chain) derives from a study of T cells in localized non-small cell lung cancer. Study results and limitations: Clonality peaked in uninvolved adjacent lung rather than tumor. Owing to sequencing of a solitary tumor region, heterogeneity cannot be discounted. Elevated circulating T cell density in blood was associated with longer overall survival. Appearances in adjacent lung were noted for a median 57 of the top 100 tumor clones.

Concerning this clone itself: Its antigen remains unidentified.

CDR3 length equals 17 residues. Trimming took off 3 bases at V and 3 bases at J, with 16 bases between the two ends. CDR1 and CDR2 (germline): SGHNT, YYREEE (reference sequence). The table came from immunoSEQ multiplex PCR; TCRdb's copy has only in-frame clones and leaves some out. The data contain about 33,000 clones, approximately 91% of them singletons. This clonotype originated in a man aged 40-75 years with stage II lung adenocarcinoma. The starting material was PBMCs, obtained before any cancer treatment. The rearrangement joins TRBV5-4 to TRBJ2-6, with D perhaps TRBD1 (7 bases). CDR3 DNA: TGTGCCAGCAGCTCCTTAGGAGGGGGCGGTGGGGCCAACGTCCTGACTTTC. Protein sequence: CASSSLGGGGGANVLTF.